These 6 T cell receptor beta chains were all obtained from the same sample, sequenced in a study of T cell responses to AZD1222 COVID-19 vaccine (dated by TCRdb to the early 2020s). Library preparation was by the immunoSEQ multiplex PCR assay. This is the immuneACCESS table as TCRdb keeps it, with only in-frame sequences that have V and J called. A part of the clones is gone; compared with another copy, unresolved V genes explain less than half, and the rest is unexplained. The sample contains 200,000 to 250,000 clones, around 94% of them found a single time. Together, the top ten hold around 1.7% of the sample. Interpreted using the paper, the time point label stands for: about 28 days (+/-7) after the second vaccine dose. Per the publication, the treatment or condition label means: meningococcal conjugate vaccine given as trial control. Here the sequenced sample was peripheral blood, taken 28 days after the second dose of the MenACWY control vaccine. All receptors derive from an adult who received the MenACWY meningococcal vaccine as a control.

The genes are TRBV2 and TRBJ1-1; D is unresolved. V shed 1 base and J shed 5 bases, with 5 bases lying between them. CDR3 length: 12 amino acids. In germline, CDR1 is SNHLY, CDR2 FYNNEI. The CDR3: CASSEGNTEAFF. DNA of the CDR3: TGTGCCAGCAGTGAAGGAAATACTGAAGCTTTCTTT. The full variable domain, completed using reference TRBV2 and TRBJ1-1, is EPEVTQTPSHQVTQMGQEVILRCVPISNHLYFYWYRQILGQKVEFLVSFYNNEISEKSEIFDDQFSVERPDGSNFTLKIRSTKLEDSAMYFCASSEGNTEAFFGQGTRLTVV.

The chain uses TRBV7-3 and TRBJ2-6; D possibly uses TRBD1 or TRBD2 (5 bases each). Germline V gene sequence: CDR1 SGHTA, CDR2 FQGTGA. CDR3 length: 16 residues. The ends were cut back, 5 bases at V and 0 bases at J, with 11 bases in the middle. The CDR3 coding sequence is TGTGCCAGCAGCCGGGACGGGTACTCTGGGGCCAACGTCCTGACTTTC. Translating gives CASSRDGYSGANVLTF. The whole variable domain, filled in from reference TRBV7-3 and TRBJ2-6, reads GAGVSQTPSNKVTEKGKYVELRCDPISGHTALYWYRQSLGQGPEFLIYFQGTGAADDSGLPNDRFFAVRPEGSVSTLKIQRTERGDSAVYLCASSRDGYSGANVLTFGAGSRLTVL.

This sequence joins TRBV28 and TRBJ1-5; tentatively, D is TRBD1 (6 bases). The CDR3 covers 14 residues. In germline, CDR1 is MDHEN, CDR2 SYDVKM. V gave up 5 bases and J gave up 0 bases, with 8 bases separating them. The CDR3 sequence is CASSPGDSNQPQHF. The CDR3 DNA sequence: TGTGCCAGCAGTCCAGGGGATAGCAATCAGCCCCAGCATTTT.

The rearrangement uses TRBV29-1 and TRBJ2-7; 12 nucleotides agree with TRBD1. Losses at the gene ends were 3 bases for V and 4 bases for J; bases not matched to a gene: 4. The CDR3 is made up of 14 amino acids. Germline assignment: CDR1 SQVTM and CDR2 ANQGSEA. CDR3 sequence reads: CSVEGQGASYEQYF. The CDR3 DNA follows: TGCAGCGTTGAGGGACAGGGGGCTTCGTACGAGCAGTACTTC.

J is TRBJ2-7 and V is TRBV5-4; 8 bases map to TRBD1. Germline V gives CDR1 SGHNT, CDR2 YYREEE (reference sequence). Trimming removed 4 bases from V and 1 base from J; junction bases left unmatched: 4. The CDR3 sequence is 14 residues long. In nucleotides, the CDR3 is TGTGCCAGCAGCCCAGGACAGGGATCCTACGAGCAGTACTTC. Its translation: CASSPGQGSYEQYF.

The J gene is TRBJ2-1, the V gene TRBV7-2; 12 bases align to TRBD2. Germline V gives CDR1 SGHTA, CDR2 FQGNSA. The CDR3 sequence is 18 residues long. Unmatched junction bases numbered 15, after V lost 3 bases and J lost 9 bases. The CDR3 DNA reads TGTGCCAGCAGCTTGGGACAGGGAGGACTAGCGGGGTTGGGTGAGCAGTTCTTC. Protein product: CASSLGQGGLAGLGEQFF.